This TCR beta chain was sequenced for a study of shared clonotypes between healthy human individuals (dated by TCRdb to about 2020). For the study in its entirety: Three men and a couple of women, aged 18 to 49 years, made up the cohort. To increase sequencing depth and limit assay-specific biases, TCR repertoire library preparation and sequencing were carried out by different laboratories using diverse techniques. Per donor, leukapheresis produced somewhere between about 0.94 and 9 billion PBMCs. To estimate repertoire size and how much clonotypes are shared between individuals, the study performed deep sequencing of blood TCR repertoires from roughly five healthy adults. For each donor, CD4 naive and CD4 memory were each given three plates, CD8 naive was given two plates, and CD8 memory was given one plate.

Using the deep immunoSEQ assay, multiplex PCR amplified TCR CDR3 regions from genomic DNA. Extracted genomic DNA from each cell subset was distributed evenly across all wells of several immunoSEQ 96-well plates, and each plate was treated as a replicate. For sorted subsets, approximately 200 ng of genomic DNA, equivalent to around 30,000 T cell genomes, went into each replicate PCR. Purified libraries were quantified with a Qubit 3.0 fluorometer, sized on a Bioanalyzer 2100, and re-quantified with the KAPA Library Quantification kit. Every immunoSEQ 96-well plate was sequenced on a separate single-read 150-cycle Illumina NextSeq 550 flow cell. The paper's data handling went like this. Because the immunoSEQ output held only junctional sequences and lacked quality scores, the filtering could not match the filtering applied to full-length reads. To assign V/J genes and CDR3, sequences were annotated against IMGT germline references using PyIR, a Python wrapper for IgBLAST v1.9. Reads were removed for weak V/J assignments (E-value above 1e-6), missing CDR3, stop codons, out-of-frame junctions, or ambiguous translated residues. A V3J clonotype was defined by an identical inferred V gene, J gene, and CDR3 amino acid sequence. Percentage overlap between repertoires was calculated by dividing the number of shared unique clonotypes by the size of the smaller repertoire. Three approaches were used to assess repertoire richness: RTK rarefaction, the Chao1 estimator, and Recon v2.1 estimates of unobserved clonotypes. Generation probabilities for all TCRbeta clonotypes obtained by the gDNA method from several donors were computed using OLGA. What TCRdb holds here is the immuneACCESS table cut down to in-frame rearrangements. Part of the clones is not present; checked against another copy, under half of the missing clones reflect an unresolved V gene, and the others are unexplained. V, J and clone size are taken as reported in that table, and D and trimming were inferred from the DNA itself. Within this sample are about 2.5 million clones, with approximately 90% of them counted one time only. Around 0.35% of the sample belongs to the ten largest clones.

The CDR3 goes from the cysteine to the phenylalanine over 15 residues. The read is trimmed to its CDR3 DNA, 45 bases read in frame from base 1. V loses 0 bases of germline sequence and J loses 2 bases, and the interval between the two ends is 10 bases. CDR1 and CDR2 are read off the germline V gene as LGHNA and YSLEER. As regards this clone: The target of this receptor is not known. Base qualities are missing; no much larger clone stands one base away.

The donors were healthy, HIV-negative adults who had no recently reported acute infections or vaccinations. Only Caucasian adults living in Nashville, Tennessee, USA were represented among the donors. CD4+ T cells were enriched by magnetic negative selection; naive cells were then positively selected on CD45RA, and the negative fraction formed the memory subset. After blood collection by leukapheresis, PBMCs were isolated using Ficoll-Histopaque density gradient centrifugation and then cryopreserved in the vapor phase of liquid nitrogen. Analytical flow cytometry was used to check the purity and quantity of each magnetically sorted T cell population. From each sorted fraction, genomic DNA was isolated and quantified by UV absorbance on a Nanodrop 2000c. General study outcomes and caveats: Estimated clonotype richness was generally larger for naive than for memory subsets. Incomplete sequencing was indicated by rarefaction of sorted-subset datasets, despite the large sequencing depth. Clonotypes shared by all four sorted-subset donors showed higher generation probabilities than non-shared clonotypes. Pairwise subsampling indicated that sequencing depth was expected to affect the degree of clonotype sharing among donors. Sampling was restricted to blood, and TCR repertoires in tissue are likely to differ from TCR repertoires in blood. About 5% of naive CD4, roughly 3.5% of naive CD8, about 2.4% of memory CD4, and approximately 0.4% of memory CD8 clonotypes were shared across several donors. Because the study included a small number of donors, the genetic and exposure-history diversity represented was limited.

The receptor's source is a man aged 18 to 29 in good health. Some clones in this sample may be carry-over from other donors' samples. Specimen: naive CD4+ T cells from PBMCs. The cell subset or site tag for this specimen amounts to: CD45RA+ positively selected. The chain joins TRBV4-3 to TRBJ1-2; the D gene is not confidently resolved. The nucleotide sequence reads TGCGCCAGCAGCCAAGATTCCCCAGGCAACTATGGCTACACCTTC. Its protein product is CASSQDSPGNYGYTF.